These 8 T cell receptor beta chains were sequenced from one sample in a study of blood T cells in healthy people across ages. A second roughly 6 to 12 cycle PCR used barcoded and J-beta primers. MiXCR, run by TCRdb on the 5' RACE reads, gives a single entry per CDR3 protein. In the table there are 1.2 million to 1.5 million distinct CDR3 sequences, approximately 40% of which are singletons. Sequencing was carried out using blood. The receptors were sampled from a woman aged 18-35 years in good health.

V gene TRBV27 combines with J gene TRBJ1-6; 7 nucleotides align to TRBD1. J gave up 6 bases and V 7 bases, and 6 bases lay outside the gene matches. The CDR3 sequence is 14 residues long. The germline gives CDR1 MNHEY, CDR2 SMNVEV (reference sequence). CDR3 sequence: CASTRDSGNSPLHF. The DNA for the CDR3 is TGTGCCAGCACAAGGGACAGTGGTAATTCACCCCTCCACTTT.

This clonotype was detected only a few times. The chain links TRBV7-2 to TRBJ2-5; 12 nucleotides line up with TRBD2. In germline, CDR1 is SGHTA, CDR2 FQGNSA. The CDR3 runs 17 residues. V was clipped by 1 base and J by 2 bases; unmatched bases: 5. In nucleotides, the CDR3 is TGTGCCAGCAGCTTAGTAGGGACTAGCGGGCCTCAAGAGACCCAGTACTTC. Translation gives CASSLVGTSGPQETQYF.

This clonotype was seen more than once but under ten times. The chain combines TRBV2 with TRBJ1-4; D remains unclear. The germline gives CDR1 SNHLY, CDR2 FYNNEI. This CDR3 region has 15 residues. The V and J ends lost 0 bases and 4 bases respectively, with 9 bases between them. The chain's CDR3 is CASSEARNSNEKLFF. Written as DNA, the CDR3 is TGTGCCAGCAGTGAAGCAAGGAACAGTAATGAAAAACTGTTTTTT.

This clonotype showed up just a few times. As DNA, the CDR3 is TGTGCCAGCACGCGGGGGAGCTCAGATACGCAGTATTTT. Protein product: CASTRGSSDTQYF. The chain links TRBV6-6 to TRBJ2-3; 7 bases match TRBD2. Trimming removed 7 bases from V and 4 bases from J; junction bases left unmatched: 5. CDR3 length: 13 amino acids. Germline V gives CDR1 MNHNY, CDR2 SVGAGI (reference sequence).

The chain recombines TRBV27 with TRBJ1-2; D gene unclear. CDR1 is MNHEY, CDR2 SMNVEV, per germline (reference sequence). V lost 3 bases, J lost 4 bases, and 15 bases lay in between. The CDR3 length is 15 residues. The CDR3 reads CASSFSTESGYGYTF. In nucleotides, the CDR3 is TGTGCCAGCAGTTTTAGTACAGAGTCTGGCTATGGCTACACCTTC.

The V gene is TRBV12-3 or TRBV12-4, the J gene TRBJ2-3; 15 positions agree with TRBD2. The CDR3 length is 18 residues. Trimming took 8 bases from V and 4 from J; bases not matched to a gene: 13. CDR3: CASDNSGTSGGLPDTQYF. The CDR3 DNA follows: TGTGCCAGCGATAATTCCGGGACTAGCGGGGGGCTCCCAGATACGCAGTATTTT.

At least ten counts were recorded for this clonotype. The genes are TRBV6-2 or TRBV6-3 and TRBJ2-1, with D hard to call. Per the germline V gene, CDR1 is MNHEY and CDR2 is SVGEGT. This CDR3 is built from 11 residues. The V and J ends lost 6 bases and 4 bases respectively, with 4 bases between them. The CDR3 here is CASRIYNEQFF. The CDR3 nucleotides are TGTGCCAGCAGGATATACAATGAGCAGTTCTTC.

Comment on this clonotype: A read error is possible here, since a much larger clone lies one base away. CDR3: CASSATGGCGYTF. CDR3 nucleotides: TGTGCCAGCAGTGCGACAGGGGGCTGTGGCTACACCTTC. V is TRBV9 and J is TRBJ1-2; TRBD1 matches at 10 bases. The J segment lost 7 bases and the V segment lost 5 bases, leaving 5 bases of the junction unmatched. This CDR3 comprises 13 residues. CDR1 is SGDLS, CDR2 YYNGEE, per germline.